The clone carrying this T cell receptor beta chain was seen only a few times. The antigen is undetermined. The entry originates in a study of CD8 T cells in ankylosing spondylitis. General study points: Those disease-linked clones were CD8+; they were also relatively rare in peripheral blood. One TCR beta motif, made up of fewer than 10 highly homologous variants, appeared characteristic of ankylosing spondylitis blood.

This CDR3 is built from 14 residues. Germline V gives CDR1 SQVTM, CDR2 ANQGSEA. The trim removed 7 bases at V and 4 bases at J, leaving 7 bases unmatched. TCRdb passed the 5' RACE reads through MiXCR, listing each CDR3 protein once. The repertoire consists of some 840,000 distinct CDR3 sequences, with approximately 12% occurring once and the leading ten covering 0.45% to 0.6%. The sequencing input was blood, either unsorted or a sorted T cell fraction (not recorded which). The sequence was collected from a male donor with ankylosing spondylitis. The chain couples TRBV29-1 to TRBJ2-1; TRBD2 agrees at 10 bases. CDR3 in DNA: TGCAGCGGAAGGGGACTAGCGCCATACAATGAGCAGTTCTTC. Translation: CSGRGLAPYNEQFF.